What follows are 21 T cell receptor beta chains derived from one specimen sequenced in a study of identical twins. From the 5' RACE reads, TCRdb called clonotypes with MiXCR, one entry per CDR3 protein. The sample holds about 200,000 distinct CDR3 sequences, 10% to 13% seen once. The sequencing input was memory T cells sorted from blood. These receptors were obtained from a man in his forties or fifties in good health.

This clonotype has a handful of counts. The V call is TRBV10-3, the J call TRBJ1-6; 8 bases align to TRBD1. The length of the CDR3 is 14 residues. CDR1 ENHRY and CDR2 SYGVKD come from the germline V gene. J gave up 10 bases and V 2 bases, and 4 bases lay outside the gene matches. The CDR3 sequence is CAISEGQGESPLHF. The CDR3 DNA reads TGTGCCATCAGTGAGGGACAGGGAGAGTCACCCCTCCACTTT.

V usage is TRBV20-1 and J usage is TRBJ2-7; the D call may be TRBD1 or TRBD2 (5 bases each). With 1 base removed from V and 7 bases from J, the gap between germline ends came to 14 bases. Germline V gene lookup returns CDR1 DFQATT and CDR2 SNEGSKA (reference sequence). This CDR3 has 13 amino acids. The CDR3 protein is CSARGSGTSEQYF. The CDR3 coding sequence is TGCAGTGCTAGAGGTTCGGGGACGAGTGAGCAGTACTTC.

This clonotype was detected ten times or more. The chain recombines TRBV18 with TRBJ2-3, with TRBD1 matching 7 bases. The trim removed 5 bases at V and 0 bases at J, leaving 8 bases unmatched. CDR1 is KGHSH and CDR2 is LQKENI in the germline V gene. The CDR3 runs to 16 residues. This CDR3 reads CASSAAQGISTDTQYF. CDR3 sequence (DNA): TGTGCCAGCTCAGCCGCACAGGGGATTAGCACAGATACGCAGTATTTT.

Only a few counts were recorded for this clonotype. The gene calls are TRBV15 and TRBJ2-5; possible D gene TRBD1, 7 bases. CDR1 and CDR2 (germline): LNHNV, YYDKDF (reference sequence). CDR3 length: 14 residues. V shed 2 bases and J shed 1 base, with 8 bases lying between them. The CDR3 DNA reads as TGTGCCACCAGCAGACAGGGGGGCCAAGAGACCCAGTACTTC. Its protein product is CATSRQGGQETQYF.

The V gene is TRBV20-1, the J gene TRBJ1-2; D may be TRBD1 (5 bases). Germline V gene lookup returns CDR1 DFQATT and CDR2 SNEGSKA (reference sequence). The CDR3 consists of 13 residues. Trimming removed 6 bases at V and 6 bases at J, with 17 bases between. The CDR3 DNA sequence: TGCAGTGCGTCCGGCCAGGGTAGTAATGGCTACACCTTC. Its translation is CSASGQGSNGYTF.

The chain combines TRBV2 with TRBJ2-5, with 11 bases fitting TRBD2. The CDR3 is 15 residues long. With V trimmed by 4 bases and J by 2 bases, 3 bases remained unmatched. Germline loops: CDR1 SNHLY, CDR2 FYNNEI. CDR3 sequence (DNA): TGTGCCAGCAGTGGACTAGCGGGAACTCAAGAGACCCAGTACTTC. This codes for CASSGLAGTQETQYF.

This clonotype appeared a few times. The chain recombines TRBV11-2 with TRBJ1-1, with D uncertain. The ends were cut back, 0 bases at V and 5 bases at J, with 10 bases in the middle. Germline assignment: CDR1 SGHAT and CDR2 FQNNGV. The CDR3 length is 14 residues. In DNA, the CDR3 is TGTGCCAGCAGCTTAGAGGGGTCTCGGACTGAAGCTTTCTTT. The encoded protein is CASSLEGSRTEAFF.

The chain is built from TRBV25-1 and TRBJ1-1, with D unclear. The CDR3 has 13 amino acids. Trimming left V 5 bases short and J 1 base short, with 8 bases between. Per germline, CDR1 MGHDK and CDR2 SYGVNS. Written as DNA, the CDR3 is TGTGCCAGCAGTTCCAGGACGAACACTGAAGCTTTCTTT. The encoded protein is CASSSRTNTEAFF.

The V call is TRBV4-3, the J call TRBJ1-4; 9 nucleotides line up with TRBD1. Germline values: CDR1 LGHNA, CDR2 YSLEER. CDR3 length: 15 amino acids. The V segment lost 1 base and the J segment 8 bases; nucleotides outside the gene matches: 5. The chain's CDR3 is CASSQGQGGTEKLFF. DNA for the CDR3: TGCGCCAGCAGCCAAGGACAGGGGGGAACAGAAAAACTGTTTTTT.

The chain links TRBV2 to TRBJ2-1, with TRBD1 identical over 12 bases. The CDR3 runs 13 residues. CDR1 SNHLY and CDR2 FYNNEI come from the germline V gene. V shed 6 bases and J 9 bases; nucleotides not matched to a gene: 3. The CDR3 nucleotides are TGTGCCAGCAGGGGGACAGGGGGCGGTGAGCAGTTCTTC. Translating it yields CASRGTGGGEQFF.

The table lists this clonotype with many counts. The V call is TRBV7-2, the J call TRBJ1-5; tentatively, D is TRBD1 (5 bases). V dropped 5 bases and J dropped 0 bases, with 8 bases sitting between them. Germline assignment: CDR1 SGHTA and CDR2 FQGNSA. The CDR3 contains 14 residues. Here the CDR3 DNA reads TGTGCCAGCAGCGGGACTTATAGCAATCAGCCCCAGCATTTT. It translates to CASSGTYSNQPQHF.

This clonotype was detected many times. CDR3 in DNA: TGCAGTGCTAGAGGTGACAGGGTAGTTTCACCCCTCCACTTT. This codes for CSARGDRVVSPLHF. This chain joins TRBV20-1 and TRBJ1-6, with 7 nucleotides matching TRBD1. Trimming removed 1 base from V and 9 bases from J; junction bases left unmatched: 6. The germline V gene encodes CDR1 DFQATT and CDR2 SNEGSKA (reference sequence). This CDR3 comprises 14 residues.

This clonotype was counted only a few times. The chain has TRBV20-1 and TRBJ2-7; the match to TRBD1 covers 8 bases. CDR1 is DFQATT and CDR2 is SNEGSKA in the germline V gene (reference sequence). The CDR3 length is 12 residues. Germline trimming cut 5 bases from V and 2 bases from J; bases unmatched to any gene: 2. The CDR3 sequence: CSAPGQAYEQYF. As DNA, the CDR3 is TGCAGTGCTCCGGGACAGGCCTACGAGCAGTACTTC.

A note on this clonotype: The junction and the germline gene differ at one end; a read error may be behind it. The CDR3, as DNA: TGTGCCAGCAGCTTTTCGAGGGACACTGGAGCTTTCTTT. Amino acid sequence: CASSFSRDTGAFF. The chain joins TRBV7-6 to TRBJ1-1; perhaps TRBD1 as D (6 bases). Germline V CDR1 and CDR2: SGHVS, FNYEAQ. CDR3 length: 13 amino acids.

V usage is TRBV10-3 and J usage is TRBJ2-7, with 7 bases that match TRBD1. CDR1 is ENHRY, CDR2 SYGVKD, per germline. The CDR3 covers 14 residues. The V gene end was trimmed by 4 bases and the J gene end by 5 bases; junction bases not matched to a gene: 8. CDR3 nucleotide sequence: TGTGCCATCAGTGTGACGACAGGGAGCAACGAGCAGTACTTC. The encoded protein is CAISVTTGSNEQYF.

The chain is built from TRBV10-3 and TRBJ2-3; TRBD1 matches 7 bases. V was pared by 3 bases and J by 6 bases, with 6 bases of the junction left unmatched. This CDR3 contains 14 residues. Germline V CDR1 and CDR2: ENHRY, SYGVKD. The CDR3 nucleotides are TGTGCCATCAGTGAACACAGGGGAACGGATACGCAGTATTTT. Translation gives CAISEHRGTDTQYF.

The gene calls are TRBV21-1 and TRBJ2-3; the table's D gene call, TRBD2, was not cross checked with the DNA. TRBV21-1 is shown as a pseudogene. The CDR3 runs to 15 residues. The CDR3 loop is CASSKGGWAGNTQYF. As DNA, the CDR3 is TGTGCCAGCAGCAAGGGTGGTTGGGCGGGAAATACGCAGTATTTT.

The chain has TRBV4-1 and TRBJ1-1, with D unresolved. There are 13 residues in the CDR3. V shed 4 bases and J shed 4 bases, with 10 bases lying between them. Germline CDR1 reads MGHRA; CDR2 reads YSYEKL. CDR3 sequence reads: CASSPMGGTEAFF. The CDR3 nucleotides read TGCGCCAGCAGCCCCATGGGAGGCACTGAAGCTTTCTTT.

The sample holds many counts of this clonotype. The CDR3 loop is CASSPVSGDNQPQHF. In DNA form, the CDR3 reads TGTGCCAGCAGCCCAGTGTCAGGGGACAATCAGCCCCAGCATTTT. The chain links TRBV7-9 to TRBJ1-5; maybe TRBD1 (6 bases). V shed 5 bases and J shed 3 bases, with 14 bases lying between them. Germline CDR1 reads SEHNR; CDR2 reads FQNEAQ (reference sequence). The CDR3 length is 15 residues.

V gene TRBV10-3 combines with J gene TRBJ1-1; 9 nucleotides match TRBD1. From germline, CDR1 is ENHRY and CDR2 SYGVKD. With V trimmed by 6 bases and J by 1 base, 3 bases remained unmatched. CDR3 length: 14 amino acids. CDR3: CAISQTGGNTEAFF. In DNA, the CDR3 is TGTGCCATCAGCCAGACAGGGGGGAACACTGAAGCTTTCTTT.

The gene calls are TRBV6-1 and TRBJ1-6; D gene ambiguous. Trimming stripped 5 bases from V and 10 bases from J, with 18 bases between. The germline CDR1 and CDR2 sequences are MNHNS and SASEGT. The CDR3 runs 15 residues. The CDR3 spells CASSLDTFPPSPLHF. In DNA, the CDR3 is TGTGCCAGCAGTCTTGACACATTCCCCCCCTCACCCCTCCACTTT.